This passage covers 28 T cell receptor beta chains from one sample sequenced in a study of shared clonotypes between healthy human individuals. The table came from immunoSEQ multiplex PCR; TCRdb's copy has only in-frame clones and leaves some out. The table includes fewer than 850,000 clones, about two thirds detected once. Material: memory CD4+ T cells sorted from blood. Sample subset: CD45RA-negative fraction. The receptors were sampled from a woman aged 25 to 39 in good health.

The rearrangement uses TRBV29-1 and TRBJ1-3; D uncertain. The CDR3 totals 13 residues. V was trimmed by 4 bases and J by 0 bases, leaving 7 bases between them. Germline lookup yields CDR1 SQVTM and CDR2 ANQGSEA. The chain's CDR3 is CSVVHSSGNTIYF. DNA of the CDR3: TGCAGCGTTGTCCACAGCTCTGGAAACACCATATATTTT.

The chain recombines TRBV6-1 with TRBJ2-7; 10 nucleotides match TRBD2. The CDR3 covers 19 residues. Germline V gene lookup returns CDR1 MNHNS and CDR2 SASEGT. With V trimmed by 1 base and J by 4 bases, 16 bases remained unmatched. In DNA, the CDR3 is TGTGCCAGCAGTGAAGACCGGATTGGTAGCGGGAGGCAGGGGTACGAGCAGTACTTC. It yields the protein CASSEDRIGSGRQGYEQYF.

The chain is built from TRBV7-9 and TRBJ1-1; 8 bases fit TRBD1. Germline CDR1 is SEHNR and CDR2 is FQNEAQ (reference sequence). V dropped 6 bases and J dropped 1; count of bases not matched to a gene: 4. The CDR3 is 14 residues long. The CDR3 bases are TGTGCCAGCAGACTCGGACAGGGGAACACTGAAGCTTTCTTT. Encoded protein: CASRLGQGNTEAFF.

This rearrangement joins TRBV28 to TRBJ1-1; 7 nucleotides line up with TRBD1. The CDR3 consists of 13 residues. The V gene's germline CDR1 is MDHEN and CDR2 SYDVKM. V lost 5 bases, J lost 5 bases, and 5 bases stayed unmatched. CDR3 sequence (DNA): TGTGCCAGCAGTCGACAGGGTTGGACTGAAGCTTTCTTT. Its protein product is CASSRQGWTEAFF.

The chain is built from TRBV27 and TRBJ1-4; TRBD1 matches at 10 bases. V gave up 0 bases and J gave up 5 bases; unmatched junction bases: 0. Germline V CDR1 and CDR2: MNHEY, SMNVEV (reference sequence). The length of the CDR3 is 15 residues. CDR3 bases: TGTGCCAGCAGTTTATCGGGACAGGGGAATGAAAAACTGTTTTTT. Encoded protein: CASSLSGQGNEKLFF.

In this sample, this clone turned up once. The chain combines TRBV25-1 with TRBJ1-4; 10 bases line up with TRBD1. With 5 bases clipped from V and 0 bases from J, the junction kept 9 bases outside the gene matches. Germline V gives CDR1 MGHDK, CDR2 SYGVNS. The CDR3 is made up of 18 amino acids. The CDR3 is CASSLPGQGPATNEKLFF. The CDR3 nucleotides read TGTGCCAGCAGTCTCCCGGGACAGGGGCCCGCAACTAATGAAAAACTGTTTTTT.

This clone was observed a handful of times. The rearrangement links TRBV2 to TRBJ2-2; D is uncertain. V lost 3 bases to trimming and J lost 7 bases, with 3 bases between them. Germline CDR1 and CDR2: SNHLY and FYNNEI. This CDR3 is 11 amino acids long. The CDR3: CASSEGGELFF. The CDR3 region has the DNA TGTGCCAGCAGTGAGGGCGGGGAGCTGTTTTTT.

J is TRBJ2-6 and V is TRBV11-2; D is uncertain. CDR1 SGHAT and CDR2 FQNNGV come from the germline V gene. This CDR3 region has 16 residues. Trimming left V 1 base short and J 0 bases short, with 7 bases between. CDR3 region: CASSLGWSSGANVLTF. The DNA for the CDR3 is TGTGCCAGCAGCTTAGGCTGGAGCTCTGGGGCCAACGTCCTGACTTTC.

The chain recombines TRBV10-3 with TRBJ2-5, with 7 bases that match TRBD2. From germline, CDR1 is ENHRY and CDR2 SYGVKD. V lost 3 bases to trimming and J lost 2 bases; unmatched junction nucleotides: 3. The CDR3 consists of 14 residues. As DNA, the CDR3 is TGTGCCATCAGTGATATGGGGGGGCAAGAGACCCAGTACTTC. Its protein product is CAISDMGGQETQYF.

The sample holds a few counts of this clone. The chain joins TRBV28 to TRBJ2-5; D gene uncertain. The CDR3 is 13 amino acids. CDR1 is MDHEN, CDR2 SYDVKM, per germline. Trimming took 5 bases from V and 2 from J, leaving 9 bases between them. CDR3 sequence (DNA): TGTGCCAGCAGTCAGACGTATCAAGAGACCCAGTACTTC. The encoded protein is CASSQTYQETQYF.

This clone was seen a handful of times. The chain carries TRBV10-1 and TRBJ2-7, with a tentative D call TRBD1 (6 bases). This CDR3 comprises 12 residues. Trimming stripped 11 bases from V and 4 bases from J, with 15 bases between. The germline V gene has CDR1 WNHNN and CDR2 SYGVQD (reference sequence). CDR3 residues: CACAGTPYEQYF. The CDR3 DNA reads TGCGCCTGCGCCGGGACACCTTACGAGCAGTACTTC.

The CDR3 spells CASRDIGAEAFF. CDR3 nucleotide sequence: TGTGCCAGCAGAGATATCGGGGCTGAAGCTTTCTTT. This chain joins TRBV6-1 and TRBJ1-1; D gene ambiguous. V lost 6 bases and J lost 6, with 11 bases in between. The CDR3 has 12 residues. Germline CDR1 MNHNS, CDR2 SASEGT.

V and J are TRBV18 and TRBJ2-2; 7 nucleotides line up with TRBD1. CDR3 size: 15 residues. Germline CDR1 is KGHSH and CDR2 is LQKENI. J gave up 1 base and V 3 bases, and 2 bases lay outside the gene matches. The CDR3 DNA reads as TGTGCCAGCTCACCCGACAGGGTGAACACCGGGGAGCTGTTTTTT. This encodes CASSPDRVNTGELFF.

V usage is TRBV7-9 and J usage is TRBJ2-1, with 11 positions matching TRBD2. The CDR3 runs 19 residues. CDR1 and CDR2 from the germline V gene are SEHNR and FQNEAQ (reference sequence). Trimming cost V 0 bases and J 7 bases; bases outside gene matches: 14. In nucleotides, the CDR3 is TGTGCCAGCAGCTTAGCGTTCAATAGCGGGAGGGGGGTAAGGAATGAGCAGTTCTTC. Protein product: CASSLAFNSGRGVRNEQFF.

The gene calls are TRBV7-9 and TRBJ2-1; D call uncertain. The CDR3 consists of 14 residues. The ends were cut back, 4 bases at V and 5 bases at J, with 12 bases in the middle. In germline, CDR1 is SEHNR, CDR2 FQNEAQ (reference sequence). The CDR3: CASSSGRTNNEQFF. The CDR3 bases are TGTGCCAGCAGCTCTGGACGTACTAACAATGAGCAGTTCTTC. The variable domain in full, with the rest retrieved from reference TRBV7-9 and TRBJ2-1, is DTGVSQNPRHKITKRGQNVTFRCDPISEHNRLYWYRQTLGQGPEFLTYFQNEAQLEKSRLLSDRFSAERPKGSFSTLEIQRTEQGDSAMYLCASSSGRTNNEQFFGPGTRLTVL.

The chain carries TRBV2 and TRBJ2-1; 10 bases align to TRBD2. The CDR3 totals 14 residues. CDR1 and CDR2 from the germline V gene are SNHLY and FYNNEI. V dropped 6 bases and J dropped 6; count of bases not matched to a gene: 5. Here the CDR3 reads CASSGLAALNEQFF. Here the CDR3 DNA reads TGTGCCAGCAGCGGACTAGCGGCGCTCAATGAGCAGTTCTTC.

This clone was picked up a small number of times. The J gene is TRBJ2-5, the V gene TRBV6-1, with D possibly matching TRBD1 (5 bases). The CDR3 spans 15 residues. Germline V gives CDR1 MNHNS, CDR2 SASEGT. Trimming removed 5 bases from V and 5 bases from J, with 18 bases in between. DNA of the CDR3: TGTGCCAGCAGTAACCAGGGTTTGCTGTTGGAGACCCAGTACTTC. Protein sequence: CASSNQGLLLETQYF.

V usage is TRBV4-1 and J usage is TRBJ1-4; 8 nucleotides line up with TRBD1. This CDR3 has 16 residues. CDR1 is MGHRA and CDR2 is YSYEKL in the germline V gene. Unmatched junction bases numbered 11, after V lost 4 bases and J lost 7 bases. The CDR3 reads CASSLKAGQGSEKLFF. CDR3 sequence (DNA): TGCGCCAGCAGCCTCAAGGCAGGACAGGGTAGTGAAAAACTGTTTTTT.

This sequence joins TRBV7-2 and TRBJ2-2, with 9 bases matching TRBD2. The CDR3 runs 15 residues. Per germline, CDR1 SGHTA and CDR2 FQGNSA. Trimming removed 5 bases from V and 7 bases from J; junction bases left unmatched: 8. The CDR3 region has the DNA TGTGCCAGCAGCCTGAGCGGGAGGATAAGCGGGGAGCTGTTTTTT. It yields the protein CASSLSGRISGELFF. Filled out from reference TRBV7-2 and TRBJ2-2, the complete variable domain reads GAGVSQSPSNKVTEKGKDVELRCDPISGHTALYWYRQSLGQGLEFLIYFQGNSAPDKSGLPSDRFSAERTGGSVSTLTIQRTQQEDSAVYLCASSLSGRISGELFFGEGSRLTVL.

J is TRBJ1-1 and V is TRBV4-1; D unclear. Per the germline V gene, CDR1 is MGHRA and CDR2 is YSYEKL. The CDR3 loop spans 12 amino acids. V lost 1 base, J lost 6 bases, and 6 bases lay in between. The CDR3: CASSQGGAEAFF. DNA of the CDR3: TGCGCCAGCAGCCAAGGAGGAGCTGAAGCTTTCTTT.

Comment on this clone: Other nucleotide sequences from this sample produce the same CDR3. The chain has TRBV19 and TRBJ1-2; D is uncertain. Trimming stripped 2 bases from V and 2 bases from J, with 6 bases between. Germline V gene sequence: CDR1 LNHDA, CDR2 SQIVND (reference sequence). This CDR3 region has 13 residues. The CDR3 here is CASSIRSNYGYTF. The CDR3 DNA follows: TGTGCCAGTAGTATACGGAGCAACTATGGCTACACCTTC.

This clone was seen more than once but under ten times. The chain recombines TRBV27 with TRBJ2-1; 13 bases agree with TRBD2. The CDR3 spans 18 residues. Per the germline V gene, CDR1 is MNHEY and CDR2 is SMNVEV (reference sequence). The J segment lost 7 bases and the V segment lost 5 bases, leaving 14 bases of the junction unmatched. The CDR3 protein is CASSAKFTSGRARNEQFF. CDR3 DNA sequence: TGTGCCAGCAGTGCAAAGTTTACTAGCGGGAGGGCGCGTAATGAGCAGTTCTTC.

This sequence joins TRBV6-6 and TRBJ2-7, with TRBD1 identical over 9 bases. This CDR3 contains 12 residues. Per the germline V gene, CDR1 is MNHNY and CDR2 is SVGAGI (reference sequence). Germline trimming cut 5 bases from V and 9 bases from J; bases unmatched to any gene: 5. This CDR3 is CASSRGQGGQYF. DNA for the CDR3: TGTGCCAGCAGTCGGGGACAGGGTGGGCAGTACTTC.

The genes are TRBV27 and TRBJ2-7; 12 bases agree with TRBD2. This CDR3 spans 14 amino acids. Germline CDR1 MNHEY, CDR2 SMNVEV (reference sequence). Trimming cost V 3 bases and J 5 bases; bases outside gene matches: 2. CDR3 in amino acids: CASSFLAGGHEQYF. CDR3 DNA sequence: TGTGCCAGCAGTTTCCTAGCGGGGGGGCACGAGCAGTACTTC.

The CDR3 nucleotides read TGTGCCTGGAGTCGGACAGGGGATCAGCCCCAGCATTTT. Encoded protein: CAWSRTGDQPQHF. This sequence joins TRBV30 and TRBJ1-5; 9 nucleotides agree with TRBD1. Germline V gene sequence: CDR1 GTSNPN, CDR2 SVGIG (reference sequence). V was clipped by 2 bases and J by 5 bases; unmatched bases: 1. The CDR3 length is 13 residues.

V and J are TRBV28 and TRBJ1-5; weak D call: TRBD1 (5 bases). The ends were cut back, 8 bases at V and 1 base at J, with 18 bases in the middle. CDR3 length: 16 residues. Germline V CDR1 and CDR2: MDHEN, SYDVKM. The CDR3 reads CASQSFRGQSNQPQHF. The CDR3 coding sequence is TGTGCCAGCCAGTCCTTTAGGGGCCAGAGCAATCAGCCCCAGCATTTT.

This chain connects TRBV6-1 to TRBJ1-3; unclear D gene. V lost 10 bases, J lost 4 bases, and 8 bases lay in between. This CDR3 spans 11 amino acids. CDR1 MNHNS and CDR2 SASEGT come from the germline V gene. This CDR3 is CATAIGNTIYF. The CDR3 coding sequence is TGTGCCACCGCAATCGGAAACACCATATATTTT.

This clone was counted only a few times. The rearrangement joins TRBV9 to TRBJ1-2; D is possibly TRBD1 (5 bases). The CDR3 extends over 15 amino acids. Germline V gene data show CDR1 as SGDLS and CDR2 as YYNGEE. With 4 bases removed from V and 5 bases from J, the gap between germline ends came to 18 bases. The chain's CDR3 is CASSPRTGRRYGYTF. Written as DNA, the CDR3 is TGTGCCAGCAGCCCCAGGACGGGGCGGAGGTATGGCTACACCTTC.